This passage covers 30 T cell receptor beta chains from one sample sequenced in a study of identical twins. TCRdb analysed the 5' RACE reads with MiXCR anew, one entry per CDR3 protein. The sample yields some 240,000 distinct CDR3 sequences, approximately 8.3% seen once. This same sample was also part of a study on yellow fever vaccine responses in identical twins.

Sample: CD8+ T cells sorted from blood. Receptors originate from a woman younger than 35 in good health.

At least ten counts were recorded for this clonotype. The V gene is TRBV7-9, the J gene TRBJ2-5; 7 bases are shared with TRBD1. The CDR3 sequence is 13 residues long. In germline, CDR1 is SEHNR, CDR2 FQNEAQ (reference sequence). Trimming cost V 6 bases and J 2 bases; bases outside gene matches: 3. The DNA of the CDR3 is TGTGCCAGCAGTTTGGGACAGCAAGAGACCCAGTACTTC. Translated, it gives CASSLGQQETQYF.

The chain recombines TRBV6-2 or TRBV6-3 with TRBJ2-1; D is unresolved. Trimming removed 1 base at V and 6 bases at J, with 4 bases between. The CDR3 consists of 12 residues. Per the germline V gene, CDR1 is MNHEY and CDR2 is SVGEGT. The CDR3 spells CASSYWGNEQFF. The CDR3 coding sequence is TGTGCCAGCAGTTACTGGGGCAATGAGCAGTTCTTC.

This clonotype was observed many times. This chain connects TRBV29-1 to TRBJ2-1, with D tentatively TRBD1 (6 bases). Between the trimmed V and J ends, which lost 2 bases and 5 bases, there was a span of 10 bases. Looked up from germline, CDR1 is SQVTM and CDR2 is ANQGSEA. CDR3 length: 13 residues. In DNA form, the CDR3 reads TGCAGCGTTGAAACAGGGATCAACAATGAGCAGTTCTTC. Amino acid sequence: CSVETGINNEQFF.

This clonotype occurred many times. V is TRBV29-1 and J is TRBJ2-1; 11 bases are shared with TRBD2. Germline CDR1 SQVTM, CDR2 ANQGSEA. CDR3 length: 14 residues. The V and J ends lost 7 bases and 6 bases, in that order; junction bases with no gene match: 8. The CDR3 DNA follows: TGCAGCGCCCTGCTAGCGGGAGGCAGCAATGAGCAGTTCTTC. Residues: CSALLAGGSNEQFF.

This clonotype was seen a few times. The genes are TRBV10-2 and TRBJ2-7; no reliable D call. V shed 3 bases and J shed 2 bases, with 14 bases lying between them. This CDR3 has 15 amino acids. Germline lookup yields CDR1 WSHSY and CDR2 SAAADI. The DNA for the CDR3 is TGCGCCAGCAGTGAAGGCGCGCGGAGCACCTACGAGCAGTACTTC. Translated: CASSEGARSTYEQYF.

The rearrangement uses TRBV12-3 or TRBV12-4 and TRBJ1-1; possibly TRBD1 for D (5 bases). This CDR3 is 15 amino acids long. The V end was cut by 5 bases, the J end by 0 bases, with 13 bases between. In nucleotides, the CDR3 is TGTGCCAGCAGTCCCTATCAGGGCCTGAACACTGAAGCTTTCTTT. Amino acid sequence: CASSPYQGLNTEAFF.

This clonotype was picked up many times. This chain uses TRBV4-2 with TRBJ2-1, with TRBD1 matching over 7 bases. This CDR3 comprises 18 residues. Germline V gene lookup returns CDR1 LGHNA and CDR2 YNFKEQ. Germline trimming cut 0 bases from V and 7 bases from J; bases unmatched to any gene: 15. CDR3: CASSQEWVEQGIWNEQFF. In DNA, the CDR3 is TGTGCCAGCAGCCAAGAATGGGTGGAACAGGGGATCTGGAATGAGCAGTTCTTC.

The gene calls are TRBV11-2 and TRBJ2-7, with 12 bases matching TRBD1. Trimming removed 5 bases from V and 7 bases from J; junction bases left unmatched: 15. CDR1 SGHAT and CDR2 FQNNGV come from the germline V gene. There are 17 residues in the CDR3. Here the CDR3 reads CASSTPMFGTGGKEQYF. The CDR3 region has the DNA TGTGCCAGCAGCACCCCAATGTTTGGGACAGGGGGCAAAGAGCAGTACTTC. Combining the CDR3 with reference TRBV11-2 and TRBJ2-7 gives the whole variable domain EAGVAQSPRYKIIEKRQSVAFWCNPISGHATLYWYQQILGQGPKLLIQFQNNGVVDDSQLPKDRFSAERLKGVDSTLKIQPAKLEDSAVYLCASSTPMFGTGGKEQYFGPGTRLTVT.

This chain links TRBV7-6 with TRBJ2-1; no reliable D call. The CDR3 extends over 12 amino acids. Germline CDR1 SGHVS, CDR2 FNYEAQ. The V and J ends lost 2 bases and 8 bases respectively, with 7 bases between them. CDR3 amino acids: CASSLFSDEQFF. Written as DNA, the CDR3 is TGTGCCAGCAGCTTATTTTCCGATGAGCAGTTCTTC.

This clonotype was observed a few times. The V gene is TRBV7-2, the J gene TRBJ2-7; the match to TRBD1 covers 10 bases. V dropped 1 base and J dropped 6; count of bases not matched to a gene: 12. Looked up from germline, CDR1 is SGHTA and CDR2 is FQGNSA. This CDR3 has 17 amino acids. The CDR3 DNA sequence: TGTGCCAGCAGCTTAGTCCCCGACAGGGGGCTTATAAGCGAGCAGTACTTC. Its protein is CASSLVPDRGLISEQYF.

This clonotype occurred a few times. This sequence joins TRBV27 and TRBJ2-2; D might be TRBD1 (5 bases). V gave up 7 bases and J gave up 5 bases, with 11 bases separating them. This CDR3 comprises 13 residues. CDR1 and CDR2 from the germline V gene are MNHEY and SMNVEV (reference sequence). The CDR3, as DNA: TGTGCCAGCACAGGGTTCGTAACCGGGGAGCTGTTTTTT. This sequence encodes CASTGFVTGELFF.

The CDR3 DNA sequence: TGCAGCGTTCCGGACAGTCATGGCTACACCTTC. It yields the protein CSVPDSHGYTF. The chain joins TRBV29-1 to TRBJ1-2, with D maybe TRBD1 (6 bases). The V gene lost 5 bases and the J gene lost 6 bases, with 10 bases spanning the gap. Germline values: CDR1 SQVTM, CDR2 ANQGSEA. CDR3 length: 11 residues.

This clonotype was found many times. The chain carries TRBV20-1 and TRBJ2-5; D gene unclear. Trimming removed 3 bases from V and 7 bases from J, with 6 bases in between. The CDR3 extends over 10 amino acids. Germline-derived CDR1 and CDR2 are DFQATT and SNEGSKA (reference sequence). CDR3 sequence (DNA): TGCAGTGCTAGGAATGGGACCCAGTACTTC. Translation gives CSARNGTQYF.

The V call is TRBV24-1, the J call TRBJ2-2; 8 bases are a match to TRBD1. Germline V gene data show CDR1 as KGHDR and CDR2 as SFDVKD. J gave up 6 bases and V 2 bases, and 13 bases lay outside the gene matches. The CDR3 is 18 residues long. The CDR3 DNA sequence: TGTGCCACCAGTGATTCTGTTTCCGGGACAGGCGGTCCCGGGGAGCTGTTTTTT. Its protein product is CATSDSVSGTGGPGELFF.

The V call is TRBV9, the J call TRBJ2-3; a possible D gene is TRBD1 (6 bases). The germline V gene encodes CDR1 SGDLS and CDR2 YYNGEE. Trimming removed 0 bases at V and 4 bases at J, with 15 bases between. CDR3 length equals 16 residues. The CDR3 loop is CASSVVGGLNSDTQYF. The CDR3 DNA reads TGTGCCAGCAGCGTAGTTGGGGGCTTGAACTCAGATACGCAGTATTTT.

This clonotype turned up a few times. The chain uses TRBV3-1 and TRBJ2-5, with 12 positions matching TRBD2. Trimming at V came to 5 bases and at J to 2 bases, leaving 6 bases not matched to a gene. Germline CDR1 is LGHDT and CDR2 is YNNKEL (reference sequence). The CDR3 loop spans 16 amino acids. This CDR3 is CASSDGLAGLQETQYF. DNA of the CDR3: TGTGCCAGCAGCGACGGACTAGCGGGGCTTCAAGAGACCCAGTACTTC.

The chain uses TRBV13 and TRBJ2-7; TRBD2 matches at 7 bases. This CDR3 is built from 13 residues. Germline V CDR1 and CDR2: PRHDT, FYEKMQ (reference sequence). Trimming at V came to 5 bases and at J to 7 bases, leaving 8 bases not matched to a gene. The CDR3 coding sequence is TGTGCCAGCAGCCCACTACTAGCGCGGGAGCAGTACTTC. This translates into CASSPLLAREQYF.

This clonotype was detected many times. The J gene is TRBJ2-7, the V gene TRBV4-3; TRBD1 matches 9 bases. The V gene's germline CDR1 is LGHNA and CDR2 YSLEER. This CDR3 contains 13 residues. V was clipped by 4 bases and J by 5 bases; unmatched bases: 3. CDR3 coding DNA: TGCGCCAGCAGCCGAGGGACAGGGAACGAGCAGTACTTC. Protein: CASSRGTGNEQYF.

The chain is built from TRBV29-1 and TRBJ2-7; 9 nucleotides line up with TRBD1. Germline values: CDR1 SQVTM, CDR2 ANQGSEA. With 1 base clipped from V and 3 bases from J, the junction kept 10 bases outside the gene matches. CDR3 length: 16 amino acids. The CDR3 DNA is TGCAGCGTTGAAGGGGGGGGACAGGGACTTAACTACGAGCAGTACTTC. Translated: CSVEGGGQGLNYEQYF.

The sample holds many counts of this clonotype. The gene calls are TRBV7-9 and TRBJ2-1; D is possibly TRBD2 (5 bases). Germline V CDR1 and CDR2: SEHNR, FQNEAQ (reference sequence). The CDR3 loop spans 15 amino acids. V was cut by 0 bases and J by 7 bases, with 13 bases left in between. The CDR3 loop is CASSLAPSSVNEQFF. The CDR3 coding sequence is TGTGCCAGCAGCTTAGCCCCGAGTAGCGTGAATGAGCAGTTCTTC.

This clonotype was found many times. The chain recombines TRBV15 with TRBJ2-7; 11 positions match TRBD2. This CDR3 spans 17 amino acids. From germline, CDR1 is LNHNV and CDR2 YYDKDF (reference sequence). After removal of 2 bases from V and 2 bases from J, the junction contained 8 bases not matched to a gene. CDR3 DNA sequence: TGTGCCACCAGCAGACAGGGGCCTAGCGGGAGGACCTACGAGCAGTACTTC. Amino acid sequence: CATSRQGPSGRTYEQYF.

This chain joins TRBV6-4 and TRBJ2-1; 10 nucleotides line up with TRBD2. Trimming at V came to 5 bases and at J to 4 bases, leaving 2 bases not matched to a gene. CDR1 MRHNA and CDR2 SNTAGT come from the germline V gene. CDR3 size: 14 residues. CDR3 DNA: TGTGCCAGCAGTATTAGCGGGGGGTACAATGAGCAGTTCTTC. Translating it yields CASSISGGYNEQFF.

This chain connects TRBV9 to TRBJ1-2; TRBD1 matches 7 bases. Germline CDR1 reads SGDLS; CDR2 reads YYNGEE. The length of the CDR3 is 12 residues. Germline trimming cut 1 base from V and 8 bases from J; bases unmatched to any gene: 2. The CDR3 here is CASSVRQGGYTF. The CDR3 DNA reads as TGTGCCAGCAGCGTAAGACAGGGAGGCTACACCTTC.

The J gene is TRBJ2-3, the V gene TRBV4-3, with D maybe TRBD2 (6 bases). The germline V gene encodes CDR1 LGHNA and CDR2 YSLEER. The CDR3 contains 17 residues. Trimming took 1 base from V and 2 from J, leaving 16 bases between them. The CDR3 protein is CASSQADGGLNTDTQYF. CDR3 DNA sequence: TGCGCCAGCAGCCAAGCCGACGGGGGACTGAACACAGATACGCAGTATTTT.

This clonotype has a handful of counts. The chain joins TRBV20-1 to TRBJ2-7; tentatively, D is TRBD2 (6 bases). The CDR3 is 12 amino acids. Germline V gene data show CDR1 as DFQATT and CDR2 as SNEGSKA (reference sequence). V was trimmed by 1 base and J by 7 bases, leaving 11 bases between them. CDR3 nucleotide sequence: TGCAGTGCTAGAGTAAGGGACTTGGAGCAGTACTTC. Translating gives CSARVRDLEQYF.

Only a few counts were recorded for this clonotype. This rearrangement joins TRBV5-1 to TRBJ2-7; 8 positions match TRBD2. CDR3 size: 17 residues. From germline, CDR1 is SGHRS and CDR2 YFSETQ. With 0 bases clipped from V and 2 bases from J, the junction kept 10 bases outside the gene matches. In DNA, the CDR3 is TGCGCCAGCAGCTTGGCCGGGGGGGGTCCCTGGGCCTACGAGCAGTACTTC. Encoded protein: CASSLAGGGPWAYEQYF.

CDR3 sequence reads: CASSQGTGGADTQYF. Written as DNA, the CDR3 is TGCGCCAGCAGCCAAGGAACAGGGGGCGCAGATACGCAGTATTTT. The chain couples TRBV4-3 to TRBJ2-3, with 9 bases aligning to TRBD1. CDR1 and CDR2 (germline): LGHNA, YSLEER. This CDR3 comprises 15 residues. Trimming removed 1 base from V and 4 bases from J; junction bases left unmatched: 3.

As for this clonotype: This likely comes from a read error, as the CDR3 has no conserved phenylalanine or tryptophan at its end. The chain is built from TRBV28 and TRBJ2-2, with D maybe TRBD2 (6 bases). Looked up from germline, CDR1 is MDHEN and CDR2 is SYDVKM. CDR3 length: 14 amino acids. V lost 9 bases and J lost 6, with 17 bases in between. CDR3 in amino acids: CASYGTPNAGELFT. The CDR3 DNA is TGTGCCAGTTACGGGACTCCTAACGCCGGGGAGCTGTTTACG.

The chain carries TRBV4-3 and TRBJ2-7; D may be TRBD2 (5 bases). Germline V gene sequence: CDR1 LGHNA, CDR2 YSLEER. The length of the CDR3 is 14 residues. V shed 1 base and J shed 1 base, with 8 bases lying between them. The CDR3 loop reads CASSQAGDSYEQYF. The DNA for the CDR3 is TGCGCCAGCAGCCAAGCCGGGGATTCCTACGAGCAGTACTTC.

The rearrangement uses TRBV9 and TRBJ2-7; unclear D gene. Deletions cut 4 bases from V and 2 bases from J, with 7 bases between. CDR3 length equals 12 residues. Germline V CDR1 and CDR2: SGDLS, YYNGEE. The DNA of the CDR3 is TGTGCCAGCAGCTCGCCTACCTACGAGCAGTACTTC. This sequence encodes CASSSPTYEQYF.